These 20 T cell receptor beta chains were all obtained from the same sample, sequenced in a study of immune cell composition in non-small cell lung cancer. Normal lung was sampled as far from the tumour as possible, at least 3 cm. Sequenced by immunoSEQ multiplex PCR; TCRdb stores in-frame clones only, minus some. The table shows 2,500 to 3,500 clones, with approximately 74% occurring only once. The same data also contributed to another study, on CD4 T cells in lung cancer.

Sequencing used non-adjacent lung tissue. The source is a human donor with non-small cell lung cancer.

The chain carries TRBV25-1 and TRBJ2-2; 9 bases line up with TRBD2. The CDR3 totals 16 residues. CDR1 is MGHDK, CDR2 SYGVNS, per germline. V lost 4 bases, J lost 6 bases, and 9 bases stayed unmatched. Here the CDR3 reads CASSVGLAGSPGELFF. The CDR3 DNA reads as TGTGCCAGCAGTGTTGGGCTAGCGGGAAGTCCCGGGGAGCTGTTTTTT.

The CDR3 coding sequence is TGTGCCAGCAGTTTAGTTAGAGGTCCCCCGCTCCGTTCACCCCTCCACTTT. Translating gives CASSLVRGPPLRSPLHF. The V and J genes are TRBV28 and TRBJ1-6; D is uncertain. The CDR3 totals 17 residues. The V end was cut by 2 bases, the J end by 9 bases, with 20 bases between. CDR1 is MDHEN and CDR2 is SYDVKM in the germline V gene.

The rearrangement uses TRBV7-8 and TRBJ2-2, with 9 nucleotides matching TRBD1. The ends lost 5 bases at V and 4 bases at J; junction bases unmatched: 11. The germline V gene has CDR1 SGHVS and CDR2 FQNEAQ. The CDR3 loop spans 17 amino acids. CDR3 DNA: TGTGCCAGCAGCATTAGGGACAGGGTTTTTATCACCGGGGAGCTGTTTTTT. Its translation: CASSIRDRVFITGELFF.

The genes are TRBV6-1 and TRBJ2-5; 12 bases line up with TRBD2. Germline CDR1 is MNHNS and CDR2 is SASEGT. The CDR3 spans 19 residues. V dropped 2 bases and J dropped 5; count of bases not matched to a gene: 15. DNA of the CDR3: TGTGCCAGCAGTGAAAGGAGGACTAGCGGGATATGGGTTCGGGAGACCCAGTACTTC. This codes for CASSERRTSGIWVRETQYF.

This rearrangement joins TRBV9 to TRBJ2-3; 7 bases fit TRBD2. Trimming at V came to 0 bases and at J to 2 bases, leaving 6 bases not matched to a gene. Germline V lookup: CDR1 SGDLS, CDR2 YYNGEE. This CDR3 spans 16 amino acids. CDR3 loop: CASSVGDYTTTDTQYF. CDR3 DNA: TGTGCCAGCAGCGTAGGGGACTACACAACCACAGATACGCAGTATTTT.

This clone was seen a few times. V gene TRBV6-1 combines with J gene TRBJ2-1, with 8 bases identical to TRBD1. The CDR3 runs to 14 residues. V lost 5 bases, J lost 8 bases, and 8 bases stayed unmatched. Germline-derived CDR1 and CDR2 are MNHNS and SASEGT. CDR3 bases: TGTGCCAGCAGTTCCCGGACAGGGATGTATGAGCAGTTCTTC. This encodes CASSSRTGMYEQFF.

Only one count was recorded for this clone. The chain is built from TRBV7-2 and TRBJ2-1; TRBD2 matches 9 bases. The CDR3 length is 19 residues. The germline V gene encodes CDR1 SGHTA and CDR2 FQGNSA. The junction had 18 bases not matched to a gene; V was cut back by 5 bases and J by 4 bases. CDR3 sequence: CASSPHSSLWGLAYNEQFF. CDR3 DNA: TGTGCCAGCAGCCCCCACTCCAGTTTGTGGGGACTAGCATACAATGAGCAGTTCTTC.

This chain connects TRBV5-1 to TRBJ2-5; TRBD2 aligns across 13 bases. Germline V gene sequence: CDR1 SGHRS, CDR2 YFSETQ. V was clipped by 7 bases and J by 5 bases; unmatched bases: 8. The CDR3 runs to 15 residues. CDR3 nucleotide sequence: TGCGCCAGCTGCAAAGGACTAGCGGGAGTGGAGACCCAGTACTTC. Its translation: CASCKGLAGVETQYF.

The sample holds one count of this clone. The gene calls are TRBV7-9 and TRBJ2-3; 9 bases match TRBD2. The J segment lost 4 bases and the V segment lost 2 bases, leaving 7 bases of the junction unmatched. The CDR3 spans 16 residues. Germline V gene data show CDR1 as SEHNR and CDR2 as FQNEAQ (reference sequence). The CDR3 here is CASSLMVAGEADTQYF. DNA for the CDR3: TGTGCCAGCAGCTTAATGGTAGCGGGAGAGGCAGATACGCAGTATTTT.

There are a few counts of this clone. This sequence joins TRBV2 and TRBJ2-7; possible D gene TRBD2, 6 bases. Deletions cut 6 bases from V and 0 bases from J, with 12 bases between. The CDR3 totals 14 residues. Germline CDR1 is SNHLY and CDR2 is FYNNEI. The CDR3 region has the DNA TGTGCCAGCAGGAACTCGGGGGTCTCCTACGAGCAGTACTTC. Translated: CASRNSGVSYEQYF. The full variable domain, rest sourced from reference TRBV2 and TRBJ2-7, is EPEVTQTPSHQVTQMGQEVILRCVPISNHLYFYWYRQILGQKVEFLVSFYNNEISEKSEIFDDQFSVERPDGSNFTLKIRSTKLEDSAMYFCASRNSGVSYEQYFGPGTRLTVT.

The gene calls are TRBV7-9 and TRBJ2-5; 9 nucleotides align to TRBD1. The CDR3 is made up of 15 amino acids. Trimming cost V 3 bases and J 5 bases; bases outside gene matches: 7. Germline CDR1 and CDR2: SEHNR and FQNEAQ (reference sequence). Here the CDR3 reads CASSFDRGAGETQYF. DNA for the CDR3: TGTGCCAGCAGCTTCGACAGGGGGGCCGGTGAGACCCAGTACTTC.

This clone was found a few times. The chain recombines TRBV14 with TRBJ2-5, with D uncertain. Germline-derived CDR1 and CDR2 are SGHDN and FVKESK. This CDR3 is built from 13 residues. The V end was cut by 1 base, the J end by 4 bases, with 7 bases between. The CDR3 region is CASSQVRGETQYF. DNA for the CDR3: TGTGCCAGCAGCCAAGTCAGAGGAGAGACCCAGTACTTC.

The chain employs TRBV5-4 and TRBJ2-5, with 9 positions matching TRBD1. Germline CDR1 is SGHNT and CDR2 is YYREEE (reference sequence). Trimming at V came to 3 bases and at J to 5 bases, leaving 5 bases not matched to a gene. This CDR3 contains 14 residues. This CDR3 reads CASSSWTGAETQYF. As DNA, the CDR3 is TGTGCCAGCAGCTCCTGGACAGGGGCGGAGACCCAGTACTTC. Based on the CDR3 plus reference TRBV5-4 and TRBJ2-5, the full variable domain is ETGVTQSPTHLIKTRGQQVTLRCSSQSGHNTVSWYQQALGQGPQFIFQYYREEENGRGNFPPRFSGLQFPNYSSELNVNALELDDSALYLCASSSWTGAETQYFGPGTRLLVL.

This chain uses TRBV4-1 with TRBJ2-7; 9 nucleotides match TRBD1. CDR1 is MGHRA, CDR2 YSYEKL, per germline. The J segment lost 3 bases and the V segment lost 4 bases, leaving 13 bases of the junction unmatched. CDR3 length equals 17 residues. CDR3 loop: CASSLVVIGQGLYEQYF. The CDR3 DNA reads TGCGCCAGCAGCCTCGTGGTCATCGGACAGGGGCTCTACGAGCAGTACTTC.

The rearrangement links TRBV23-1 to TRBJ2-2, with 9 positions matching TRBD1. TRBV23-1 is reported as an ORF; its role is uncertain. This CDR3 contains 14 residues. Trimming at V came to 5 bases and at J to 5 bases, leaving 3 bases not matched to a gene. This chain's CDR3 is CASSTDRGTGELFF. In DNA form, the CDR3 reads TGCGCCAGCAGTACGGACAGGGGAACCGGGGAGCTGTTTTTT.

V usage is TRBV5-1 and J usage is TRBJ2-7, with TRBD1 identical over 9 bases. Trimming took 4 bases from V and 3 from J; bases not matched to a gene: 11. The CDR3 sequence is 16 residues long. Germline V gene data show CDR1 as SGHRS and CDR2 as YFSETQ. The CDR3 sequence is CASSRSGQGLYYEQYF. The CDR3 DNA reads as TGCGCCAGCAGCCGATCCGGACAGGGGCTCTACTACGAGCAGTACTTC.

This clone was observed once. The CDR3 nucleotides read TGCAGTGCGGAGTACCAAGAGACCCAGTACTTC. Protein product: CSAEYQETQYF. The chain joins TRBV20-1 to TRBJ2-5; D remains unclear. The CDR3 spans 11 residues. Trimming stripped 6 bases from V and 0 bases from J, with 5 bases between. Germline assignment: CDR1 DFQATT and CDR2 SNEGSKA (reference sequence).

This clone is judged large. The CDR3 loop reads CASSRKGGQGNYGYTF. In DNA, the CDR3 is TGCGCCAGCAGCCGGAAAGGCGGACAGGGCAACTATGGCTACACCTTC. The chain joins TRBV4-1 to TRBJ1-2, with TRBD1 matching 8 bases. The length of the CDR3 is 16 residues. Germline trimming cut 4 bases from V and 2 bases from J; bases unmatched to any gene: 9. The V gene's germline CDR1 is MGHRA and CDR2 YSYEKL.

V and J are TRBV21-1 and TRBJ2-7; the table assigns TRBD2, which was not confirmed against the DNA. TRBV21-1 is shown as a pseudogene. This CDR3 comprises 17 residues. The CDR3 sequence is CASSKTLTSGRLYEQYV. CDR3 nucleotides: TGTGCCAGCAGCAAAACCCTGACTAGCGGGAGGCTCTACGAGCAGTACGTC.

In DNA form, the CDR3 reads TGTGCCAGCACCCCCCATAGCGGGGCCAACGTCCTGACTTTC. Its translation is CASTPHSGANVLTF. V gene TRBV28 combines with J gene TRBJ2-6; no definite D call. The CDR3 length is 14 residues. Trimming took off 7 bases at V and 4 bases at J, with 11 bases between the two ends. Germline values: CDR1 MDHEN, CDR2 SYDVKM.